This T cell receptor beta chain was captured in a study of blood T cells in healthy people across ages. This CDR3 is built from 13 residues. V was trimmed by 1 base and J by 8 bases, leaving 11 bases between them. Alongside a J-beta primer mix, a sample-barcoded 5' primer served in a second PCR lasting about 7 to 12 cycles. Tagging of each cDNA molecule was performed by a template-switch adaptor with 12 random nucleotides. A single record per CDR3 protein comes from TCRdb applying MiXCR to the 5' RACE reads. The data contain roughly 640,000 distinct CDR3 sequences, around 31% of them singletons. This TCR was sampled from a woman older than 75 in good health. Material: blood. The chain uses TRBV12-3 or TRBV12-4 and TRBJ1-2, with TRBD1 as a possible D gene (5 bases). The CDR3 reads CASSLVGRLGYTF. As DNA, the CDR3 is TGTGCCAGCAGTTTAGTGGGGCGTTTAGGCTACACCTTC.